This T cell receptor (beta chain) is from a study of T cell repertoires in cytomegalovirus infection. In the study overall: CMV infection plus the matching HLA type was flagged by public TCR beta signatures.

In TCRdb, the reads were re-called with MiXCR into one record per CDR3 protein. The repertoire includes 20,000 to 25,000 distinct CDR3 sequences, about 42% of them detected once, and approximately 94% sits in the top ten. J gave up 5 bases and V 0 bases, and 9 bases lay outside the gene matches. The CDR3 totals 17 residues. In germline, CDR1 is LGHNA, CDR2 YSLEER. Notes on this clonotype: Its antigen is still unknown.

Findings of the study overall: Carriers of CMV plus the relevant HLA were identified by cumulative public TCR beta family frequency.

The TCR was taken from a human donor in good health (CMV status not recorded). Some clones in this sample may be carry-over from other donors' samples. The specimen was CD8+ T cells from cultured PBMCs, collected from culture after CMV antigen stimulation. The genes are TRBV4-3 and TRBJ2-1, with 8 positions matching TRBD2. CDR3 DNA sequence: TGCGCCAGCAGCCAAGAGTCCAGCGGGAGCTTCGACAATGAGCAGTTCTTC. Translating it yields CASSQESSGSFDNEQFF.